Presented here are 12 T cell receptor beta chains from one specimen sequenced in a study of Ad26.COV2.S vaccination and SARS-CoV-2 variants (dated by TCRdb to the early 2020s). Libraries came from the immunoSEQ multiplex PCR assay. TCRdb provides this immuneACCESS table in a form limited to in-frame rearrangements. Some clones are lacking; in checked studies, under half of them reflect an unresolved V gene, and why the rest are absent is not known. The sample contains over 110,000 clones, 86% of them found a single time. The ten largest clones add up to approximately 5% of the sample. The sample's time point label, in plain terms: individuals recovered from natural SARS-CoV-2 infection. The material sequenced was peripheral blood, taken after recovery from COVID-19. All receptors derive from a human donor who had recovered from COVID-19.

The rearrangement links TRBV6-6 to TRBJ2-7; the match to TRBD1 covers 8 bases. Germline V gene lookup returns CDR1 MNHNY and CDR2 SVGAGI (reference sequence). V dropped 4 bases and J dropped 0; count of bases not matched to a gene: 5. CDR3 length: 15 residues. As DNA, the CDR3 is TGTGCCAGCAGTTTCGGGGACAGGAGCTCCTACGAGCAGTACTTC. Translating it yields CASSFGDRSSYEQYF.

Note on this clone: A read error may account for a junction end that differs from germline. The chain combines TRBV7-7 with TRBJ2-5, with D hard to call. Germline V CDR1 and CDR2: SSHAT, FNYEAQ (reference sequence). The CDR3 is made up of 14 amino acids. The CDR3 DNA reads as TGTGCTAGCAGCTTGATTGCCATCGGAGAGACCCAGTACTTC. Translated, it gives CASSLIAIGETQYF.

The gene calls are TRBV12-5 and TRBJ1-1; TRBD1 aligns across 9 bases. CDR1 and CDR2 from the germline V gene are LGHNT and FRNRAP. This CDR3 has 16 residues. Trimming cost V 4 bases and J 5 bases; bases outside gene matches: 11. CDR3 amino acids: CASGSVPGTGKTEAFF. The CDR3 nucleotides are TGTGCTAGTGGTTCAGTCCCCGGGACAGGGAAAACTGAAGCTTTCTTT.

The chain couples TRBV7-9 to TRBJ1-2, with D possibly TRBD1 on 6 matching bases. The CDR3 spans 15 residues. V dropped 4 bases and J dropped 5 bases, with 17 bases sitting between them. Germline lookup yields CDR1 SEHNR and CDR2 FQNEAQ (reference sequence). The CDR3 is CASSSSGQILYGYTF. CDR3 coding DNA: TGTGCCAGCAGCTCTTCCGGACAGATACTATATGGCTACACCTTC.

Concerning this clone: At one of its ends the junction is not consistent with the germline gene, which may arise from a read error. This chain connects TRBV5-5 to TRBJ2-6; 7 nucleotides line up with TRBD1. Germline V gives CDR1 SGHKS, CDR2 YYEKEE (reference sequence). The CDR3 contains 19 residues. In DNA form, the CDR3 reads TGTGCCAGCAGTTTGGGGCCGACAGGGTGGGGCTCTGGGGCCAACGTCCTGACTTTC. Translating gives CASSLGPTGWGSGANVLTF.

CDR3 region: CAWREDRGWTEAFF. The CDR3 DNA follows: TGTGCCTGGAGGGAAGACAGGGGGTGGACTGAAGCTTTCTTT. The chain couples TRBV30 to TRBJ1-1, with 9 bases that match TRBD1. Germline CDR1 reads GTSNPN; CDR2 reads SVGIG (reference sequence). V trimming: 3 bases; J trimming: 5 bases; junction bases outside the gene matches: 7. The CDR3 extends over 14 amino acids.

The genes are TRBV19 and TRBJ2-3, with 8 bases fitting TRBD1. Germline CDR1 LNHDA, CDR2 SQIVND (reference sequence). Trimming cost V 3 bases and J 2 bases; bases outside gene matches: 7. The CDR3 length is 16 residues. The CDR3 loop reads CASSITSGGFTDTQYF. The DNA for the CDR3 is TGTGCCAGTAGTATCACTTCAGGGGGCTTCACAGATACGCAGTATTTT.

This clone occurred once. The CDR3 region has the DNA TGTGCCAGCAGCCCCGGACAGGAGGACAACGGCTACACCTTC. Its protein is CASSPGQEDNGYTF. This sequence joins TRBV2 and TRBJ1-2, with 7 bases fitting TRBD1. CDR3 size: 14 residues. Germline V gene sequence: CDR1 SNHLY, CDR2 FYNNEI. After removal of 6 bases from V and 8 bases from J, the junction contained 12 bases not matched to a gene.

This rearrangement joins TRBV18 to TRBJ1-1; D gene ambiguous. V was clipped by 3 bases and J by 1 base, with 6 bases between them. Germline lookup yields CDR1 KGHSH and CDR2 LQKENI. This CDR3 region has 13 residues. The CDR3 here is CASSPKENTEAFF. The DNA for the CDR3 is TGTGCCAGCTCACCGAAGGAGAACACTGAAGCTTTCTTT. Variable domain in full (rest from reference TRBV18 and TRBJ1-1): NAGVMQNPRHLVRRRGQEARLRCSPMKGHSHVYWYRQLPEEGLKFMVYLQKENIIDESGMPKERFSAEFPKEGPSILRIQQVVRGDSAAYFCASSPKENTEAFFGQGTRLTVV.

The V and J genes are TRBV20-1 and TRBJ2-1; D is undetermined. The CDR3 contains 11 residues. CDR1 and CDR2 from the germline V gene are DFQATT and SNEGSKA (reference sequence). With 3 bases removed from V and 7 bases from J, the gap between germline ends came to 7 bases. CDR3 nucleotide sequence: TGCAGTGCTAGTTACGGGAATGAGCAGTTCTTC. Translating it yields CSASYGNEQFF.

V is TRBV6-4 and J is TRBJ2-1; 13 bases line up with TRBD2. The CDR3 sequence is 16 residues long. Germline V CDR1 and CDR2: MRHNA, SNTAGT. V shed 6 bases, J shed 7 bases, and the junction held 9 bases outside the gene matches. CDR3 in amino acids: CASSRLGTSGENEQFF. The CDR3 region has the DNA TGTGCCAGCAGCCGCCTAGGGACTAGCGGGGAGAATGAGCAGTTCTTC.

CDR3 bases: TGTGCCACCAGCAGAGACCCCGGGCCACAAGAGACCCAGTACTTC. This encodes CATSRDPGPQETQYF. J is TRBJ2-5 and V is TRBV15, with D uncertain. V was trimmed by 0 bases and J by 2 bases, leaving 10 bases between them. The CDR3 totals 15 residues. Germline V gene lookup returns CDR1 LNHNV and CDR2 YYDKDF (reference sequence).